This entry lists 23 T cell receptor beta chains sequenced from one sample in a study of blood T cell repertoires in COVID-19 (dated by TCRdb to about 2020). The library was prepared using the immunoSEQ multiplex PCR assay. In TCRdb, the immuneACCESS table is reduced to in-frame sequences with V and J assigned. These tables do not hold every clone; where another copy was compared, an unresolved V gene accounts for under half, and the others remain unexplained. This sample gives a few hundred thousand clones in total; about 91% of them show up just once. Around 12% of the sample is taken by the ten largest. Sample: peripheral blood. These receptors all come from a woman in her forties or fifties with COVID-19, enrolled during active disease.

The genes are TRBV5-6 and TRBJ1-1, with TRBD1 as a possible D gene (6 bases). Germline V CDR1 and CDR2: SGHDT, YYEEEE. The ends were cut back, 4 bases at V and 4 bases at J, with 23 bases in the middle. The CDR3 has 17 residues. The DNA for the CDR3 is TGTGCCAGCAGCCCTTCTCAACAGGGAGGGCGGGGCACTGAAGCTTTCTTT. Translated: CASSPSQQGGRGTEAFF.

This chain uses TRBV12-3 or TRBV12-4 with TRBJ1-1; D perhaps matches TRBD1 (5 bases). This CDR3 is built from 13 residues. The V and J ends lost 6 bases and 1 base respectively, with 9 bases between them. The CDR3 sequence is CASSYGGNTEAFF. The CDR3 DNA follows: TGTGCCAGCAGCTACGGGGGGAACACTGAAGCTTTCTTT.

For the CDR3, the DNA is TGTGCCACCAGTGCCGCAGGTCCCTACAATGAGCAGTTCTTC. Protein sequence: CATSAAGPYNEQFF. The chain couples TRBV24-1 to TRBJ2-1, with no clear D. Germline V lookup: CDR1 KGHDR, CDR2 SFDVKD. V was trimmed by 5 bases and J by 2 bases, leaving 9 bases between them. The CDR3 is 14 amino acids.

The chain has TRBV27 and TRBJ1-1; the match to TRBD1 covers 9 bases. Germline V gives CDR1 MNHEY, CDR2 SMNVEV (reference sequence). Unmatched junction bases numbered 6, after V lost 7 bases and J lost 0 bases. The CDR3 is 15 residues long. CDR3 nucleotide sequence: TGTGCCAGCACCCAACAGGGGGCTGTGAACACTGAAGCTTTCTTT. Amino acid sequence: CASTQQGAVNTEAFF.

The rearrangement uses TRBV7-8 and TRBJ2-1; 12 bases map to TRBD2. Germline CDR1 reads SGHVS; CDR2 reads FQNEAQ. V shed 1 base, J shed 4 bases, and the junction held 5 bases outside the gene matches. There are 17 residues in the CDR3. The CDR3 DNA reads as TGTGCCAGCAGCTTAGGGGCTCTAGCGGGGGGGTACAATGAGCAGTTCTTC. This sequence encodes CASSLGALAGGYNEQFF.

This chain uses TRBV2 with TRBJ2-7; TRBD2 might be the D (6 bases). Germline V gives CDR1 SNHLY, CDR2 FYNNEI. This CDR3 is built from 15 residues. V was shortened by 7 bases and J by 2 bases, with 18 bases between the two germline ends. The CDR3 here is CASTEGTGRPYEQYF. CDR3 coding DNA: TGTGCCAGCACTGAGGGGACGGGGAGGCCCTACGAGCAGTACTTC.

The rearrangement uses TRBV9 and TRBJ2-2; TRBD2 might be the D (5 bases). CDR3 length equals 15 residues. V lost 0 bases, J lost 5 bases, and 11 bases lay in between. The germline V gene has CDR1 SGDLS and CDR2 YYNGEE. CDR3 DNA: TGTGCCAGCAGCGTAGAGAGGGATGGGACCGGGGAGCTGTTTTTT. It codes for CASSVERDGTGELFF.

This rearrangement joins TRBV7-2 to TRBJ1-5; 8 bases align to TRBD1. With 4 bases clipped from V and 3 bases from J, the junction kept 5 bases outside the gene matches. The V gene's germline CDR1 is SGHTA and CDR2 FQGNSA. CDR3 length equals 15 residues. CDR3 bases: TGTGCCAGCAGCTCTCAGGGGGCCCTCAATCAGCCCCAGCATTTT. It is translated as CASSSQGALNQPQHF.

The chain uses TRBV3-1 (or the pseudogene TRBV3-2) and TRBJ2-7; TRBD2 agrees at 10 bases. Germline assignment: CDR1 LGHDT and CDR2 YNNKEL (reference sequence). After removal of 4 bases from V and 5 bases from J, the junction contained 11 bases not matched to a gene. This CDR3 has 16 residues. In DNA form, the CDR3 reads TGTGCCAGCAGCCCACAGAGCGGGGGGGCCCTCGACGAGCAGTACTTC. Protein: CASSPQSGGALDEQYF.

The rearrangement links TRBV21-1 to TRBJ1-2; the table gives TRBD1 as D, unverified against the DNA. TRBV21-1 has pseudogene status. The CDR3 sequence is 16 residues long. This CDR3 reads CASNPASTGRDYGYTF. The CDR3 DNA reads TGTGCCAGCAACCCCGCCTCGACAGGGCGCGACTATGGCTACACCTTC.

The chain is built from TRBV21-1 and TRBJ1-5; TRBD1, as called in the table, went unchecked against the DNA. TRBV21-1 is flagged as a pseudogene. There are 16 residues in the CDR3. The CDR3 protein is CASSKPWDRGNQPQHF. The CDR3 bases are TGTGCCAGCAGCAAACCCTGGGACAGGGGTAACCAGCCCCAGCATTTT.

The V gene is TRBV5-4, the J gene TRBJ1-3; 7 nucleotides agree with TRBD1. The CDR3 is 15 residues long. Germline V CDR1 and CDR2: SGHNT, YYREEE (reference sequence). V shed 1 base, J shed 0 bases, and the junction held 1 base outside the gene matches. The CDR3 DNA follows: TGTGCCAGCAGCTTGCAGGGGGTCTCTGGAAACACCATATATTTT. Residues: CASSLQGVSGNTIYF.

The chain combines TRBV28 with TRBJ1-6; D is uncertain. This CDR3 region has 13 residues. The V gene lost 2 bases and the J gene lost 9 bases, with 8 bases spanning the gap. Germline V gene sequence: CDR1 MDHEN, CDR2 SYDVKM. For the CDR3, the DNA is TGTGCCAGCAGTTTAGTCAGCGCTTCACCCCTCCACTTT. It translates to CASSLVSASPLHF.

J is TRBJ1-1 and V is TRBV18; D is perhaps TRBD1 (6 bases). The CDR3 runs to 15 residues. V shed 1 base and J shed 5 bases, with 14 bases lying between them. CDR1 KGHSH and CDR2 LQKENI come from the germline V gene. The DNA of the CDR3 is TGTGCCAGCTCACCACAACAGGGAGTATATACTGAAGCTTTCTTT. This gives the protein CASSPQQGVYTEAFF.

The V gene is TRBV24-1, the J gene TRBJ2-3; 11 positions agree with TRBD1. The CDR3 extends over 17 amino acids. The V gene's germline CDR1 is KGHDR and CDR2 SFDVKD. J was trimmed by 4 bases and V by 3 bases; bases with no gene match: 8. This chain's CDR3 is CATSDRTGGFGSDTQYF. For the CDR3, the DNA is TGTGCCACCAGTGATCGGACAGGGGGCTTTGGGTCAGATACGCAGTATTTT.

This chain links TRBV29-1 with TRBJ1-2, with D maybe TRBD1 (6 bases). V lost 5 bases and J 8 bases, leaving 21 bases between the germline ends. This CDR3 region has 14 residues. Looked up from germline, CDR1 is SQVTM and CDR2 is ANQGSEA. The CDR3 region is CSVSPTGDHSGYTF. DNA of the CDR3: TGCAGCGTTTCGCCGACAGGCGACCATTCGGGCTACACCTTC.

The chain joins TRBV27 to TRBJ1-3; no reliable D call. The CDR3 is made up of 15 amino acids. With 2 bases removed from V and 2 bases from J, the gap between germline ends came to 10 bases. Germline values: CDR1 MNHEY, CDR2 SMNVEV (reference sequence). CDR3 DNA sequence: TGTGCCAGCAGTTTAACCTCAGGTACTGGAAACACCATATATTTT. Protein sequence: CASSLTSGTGNTIYF.

The chain employs TRBV11-2 and TRBJ2-6; 11 bases map to TRBD1. Germline lookup yields CDR1 SGHAT and CDR2 FQNNGV. This CDR3 spans 17 amino acids. The V segment lost 11 bases and the J segment 3 bases; nucleotides outside the gene matches: 12. The CDR3 DNA sequence: TGTGCCTCCGGGACAGGGGGTGTCCGACTTGGGGCCAACGTCCTGACTTTC. It codes for CASGTGGVRLGANVLTF.

In DNA, the CDR3 is TGCAGCCCTGGGGGGGTGAACACTGAAGCTTTCTTT. Protein sequence: CSPGGVNTEAFF. The chain has TRBV29-1 and TRBJ1-1; weak D call: TRBD1 (5 bases). Looked up from germline, CDR1 is SQVTM and CDR2 is ANQGSEA. The CDR3 contains 12 residues. Trimming shortened V by 8 bases and J by 0 bases, and 10 bases separated the two germline ends.

J is TRBJ1-6 and V is TRBV6-1; D gene ambiguous. V shed 1 base and J shed 0 bases, with 7 bases lying between them. CDR1 is MNHNS and CDR2 is SASEGT in the germline V gene. This CDR3 region has 16 residues. CDR3 sequence (DNA): TGTGCCAGCAGTGAAGTAGCGTACTCCTATAATTCACCCCTCCACTTT. Its protein is CASSEVAYSYNSPLHF.

The rearrangement joins TRBV3-1 (or the pseudogene TRBV3-2) to TRBJ2-3, with TRBD1 as a possible D gene (5 bases). V lost 2 bases, J lost 2 bases, and 17 bases lay in between. Germline loops: CDR1 LGHDT, CDR2 YNNKEL (reference sequence). This CDR3 is built from 17 residues. The CDR3, as DNA: TGTGCCAGCAGCCAAATGCCCACTGGGGCCGTCACAGATACGCAGTATTTT. Protein sequence: CASSQMPTGAVTDTQYF.

The V and J genes are TRBV7-2 and TRBJ2-3; TRBD2 is a possible D gene (7 bases). The CDR3 length is 15 residues. CDR1 is SGHTA, CDR2 FQGNSA, per germline. Trimming pared 2 bases from V and 6 bases from J, leaving 15 bases between. CDR3 bases: TGTGCCAGCAGCTTACGCGGGGGCCGTCGGGATACGCAGTATTTT. Its protein is CASSLRGGRRDTQYF.

This clone appeared once. The chain carries TRBV30 and TRBJ1-1; tentative D call: TRBD1 (5 bases). CDR1 is GTSNPN and CDR2 is SVGIG in the germline V gene (reference sequence). The CDR3 is made up of 15 amino acids. V lost 2 bases, J lost 5 bases, and 18 bases lay in between. The CDR3 DNA is TGTGCCTGGAGTCCACATCGACCAGGGCGTACTGAAGCTTTCTTT. It specifies CAWSPHRPGRTEAFF.